This T cell receptor (beta chain) appears in the sequencing data of a study of blood T cell repertoires in COVID-19. Study summary: Samples representing acute and convalescent COVID-19 were sourced from the United States, Italy and Spain. The cDNA or gDNA used as material had been derived from T cells, B-cell-depleted T cells, or PBMCs.

The CDR3 loop spans 15 amino acids. CDR1 is MDHEN, CDR2 SYDVKM, per germline. Trimming removed 6 bases from V and 0 bases from J, with 12 bases in between. Per the study methods: Reference gene primer amplification gave nucleated cell count estimates. Generated by immunoSEQ multiplex PCR, the TCRdb table keeps only in-frame clones and is missing some. That table gives V, J and clone size, and the DNA gave D and trimming. The data hold about 280,000 clones, with 75% to 90% observed a single time. Sequencing input: peripheral blood. This sequence was found in a woman in her thirties or forties who had recovered from COVID-19. This chain connects TRBV28 to TRBJ1-5, with D tentatively TRBD1 (6 bases). For the CDR3, the DNA is TGTGCCAGCAGGGTGGGACATTATAGCAATCAGCCCCAGCATTTT. Translation: CASRVGHYSNQPQHF. The full variable domain, rest sourced from reference TRBV28 and TRBJ1-5, is DVKVTQSSRYLVKRTGEKVFLECVQDMDHENMFWYRQDPGLGLRLIYFSYDVKMKEKGDIPEGYSVSREKKERFSLILESASTNQTSMYLCASRVGHYSNQPQHFGDGTRLSIL.